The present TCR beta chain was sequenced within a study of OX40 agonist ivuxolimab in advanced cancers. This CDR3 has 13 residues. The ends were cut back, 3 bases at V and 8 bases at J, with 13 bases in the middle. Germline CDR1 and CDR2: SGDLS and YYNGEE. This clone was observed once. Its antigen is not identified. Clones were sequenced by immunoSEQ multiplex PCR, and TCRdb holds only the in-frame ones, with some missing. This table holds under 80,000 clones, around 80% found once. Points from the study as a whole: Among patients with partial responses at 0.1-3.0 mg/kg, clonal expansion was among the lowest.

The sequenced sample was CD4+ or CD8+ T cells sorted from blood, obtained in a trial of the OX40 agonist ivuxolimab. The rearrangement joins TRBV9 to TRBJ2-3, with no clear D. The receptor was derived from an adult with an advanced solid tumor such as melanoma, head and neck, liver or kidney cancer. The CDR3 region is CASSGQFTGTQYF. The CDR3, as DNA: TGTGCCAGCAGCGGCCAATTCACGGGTACGCAGTATTTT.